This TCR beta chain is from a study of blood T cell repertoires in COVID-19. Germline V gene sequence: CDR1 MNHEY, CDR2 SVGAGI. The CDR3 extends over 14 amino acids. V was shortened by 2 bases and J by 7 bases, with 9 bases between the two germline ends. This clone came up once. Enrollees, roughly 18 to 90 years old, lived in approximately 25 US areas. Researchers sorted participants into cohorts using their self-reported clinical history. Produced via immunoSEQ multiplex PCR; TCRdb's table is partial and in-frame only. This table has about 250,000 clones, roughly 86% appearing once. The genes are TRBV6-5 and TRBJ1-6; D not resolved. Sequences were obtained from PBMCs or T cells enriched from blood (not recorded which). This TCR came from a woman in her twenties or thirties with acute COVID-19. Here the CDR3 reads CASSYVASNSPLHF. CDR3 coding DNA: TGTGCCAGCAGTTACGTGGCCTCGAATTCACCCCTCCACTTT.